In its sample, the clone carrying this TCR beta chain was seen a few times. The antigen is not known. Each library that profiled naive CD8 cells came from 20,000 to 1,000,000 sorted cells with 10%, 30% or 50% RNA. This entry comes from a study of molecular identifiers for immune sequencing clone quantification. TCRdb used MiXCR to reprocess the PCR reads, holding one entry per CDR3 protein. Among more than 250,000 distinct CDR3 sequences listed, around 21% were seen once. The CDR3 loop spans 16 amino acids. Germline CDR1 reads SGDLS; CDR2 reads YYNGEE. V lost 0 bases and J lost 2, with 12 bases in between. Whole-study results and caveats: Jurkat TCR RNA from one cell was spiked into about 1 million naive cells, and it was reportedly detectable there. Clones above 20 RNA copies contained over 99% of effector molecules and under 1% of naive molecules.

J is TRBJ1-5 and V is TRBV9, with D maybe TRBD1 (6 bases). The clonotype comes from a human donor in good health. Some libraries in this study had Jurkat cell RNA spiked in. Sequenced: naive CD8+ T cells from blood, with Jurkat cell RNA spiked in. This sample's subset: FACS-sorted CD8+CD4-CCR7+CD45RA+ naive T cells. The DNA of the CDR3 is TGTGCCAGCAGCGTAGACAGGGATGAGGGCAATCAGCCCCAGCATTTT. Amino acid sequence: CASSVDRDEGNQPQHF. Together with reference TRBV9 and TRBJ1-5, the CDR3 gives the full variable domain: DSGVTQTPKHLITATGQRVTLRCSPRSGDLSVYWYQQSLDQGLQFLIQYYNGEERAKGNILERFSAQQFPDLHSELNLSSLELGDSALYFCASSVDRDEGNQPQHFGDGTRLSIL.